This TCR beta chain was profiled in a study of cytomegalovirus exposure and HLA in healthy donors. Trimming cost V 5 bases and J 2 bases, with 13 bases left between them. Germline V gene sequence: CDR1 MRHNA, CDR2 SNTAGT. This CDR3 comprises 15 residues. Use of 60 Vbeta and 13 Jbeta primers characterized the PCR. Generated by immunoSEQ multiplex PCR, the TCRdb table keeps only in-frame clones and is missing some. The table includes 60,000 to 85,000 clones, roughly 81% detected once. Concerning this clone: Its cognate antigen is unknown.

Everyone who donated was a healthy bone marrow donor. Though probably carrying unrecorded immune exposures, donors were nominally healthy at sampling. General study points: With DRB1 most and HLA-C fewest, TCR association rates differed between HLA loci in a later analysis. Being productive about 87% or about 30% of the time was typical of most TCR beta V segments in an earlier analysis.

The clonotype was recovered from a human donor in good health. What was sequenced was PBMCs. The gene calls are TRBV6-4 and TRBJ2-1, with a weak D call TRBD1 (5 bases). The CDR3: CASSTDSVPYNEQFF. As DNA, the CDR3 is TGTGCCAGCAGTACAGACAGTGTACCCTACAATGAGCAGTTCTTC.